The sequence of this T cell receptor beta chain was determined in a study of T cell responses to AZD1222 COVID-19 vaccine (dated by TCRdb to the early 2020s). Background for the entire study: AZD1222 recipients whose second dose came at about 4 weeks and those whose second dose came at about 12 weeks were combined into one group, since spike-specific TCR depth and breadth did not differ between the two schedules. A total of about 250 trial participants underwent TCR sequencing, of whom 200 to 220 had received two doses of AZD1222 and roughly 26 had received two doses of the MenACWY control vaccine. Trial participants were enrolled by age into subgroups of 18-55, 56-69 and 70-plus years, and around 150, 28 and 57 TCR-sequenced participants, respectively, were included in these subgroups.

Details on this clone: Its antigen remains undetermined. Base-call qualities are not available, and no considerably larger clone is one nucleotide away.

Measured from the cysteine to the phenylalanine, the CDR3 is 14 residues long. Kept here is only the CDR3 DNA, which spans 42 bases and is read in frame from base 1. CDR1 is given as MDHEN and CDR2 as SYDVKM, both from the germline V gene. The trim is 5 bases for V and 8 bases for J, with a gap of 15 bases between the germline ends. The CDR3 regions of human TCRbeta chains were analyzed by immunosequencing. Under the source paper's analysis protocol: Repertoire TCRs were checked for matches against a reference library of SARS-CoV-2-specific TCRs that had been generated using the MIRA antigen-specificity platform. Breadth was defined as the fraction of unique TCRs that were SARS-CoV-2-associated. Depth was defined as the fraction of total T cells that were SARS-CoV-2-associated. Using the MIRA data, each spike-specific TCR was mapped to the spike region that the TCR reacts to and placed in a CD4 or CD8 class. Log10-transformed breadth and depth values were compared by one-way ANOVA with Sidak's multiple comparisons tests. What TCRdb holds here is the immuneACCESS table cut down to in-frame rearrangements. Part of the clones is not present; checked against another copy, under half of the missing clones reflect an unresolved V gene, and the others are unexplained. That table is the source of V, J and clone size, and D and trimming were worked out from the DNA. Here the sample has approximately 67,000 clones; approximately 81% occur a single time. The top ten constitute 21% of the sample.

The time point label here, explained by the study, means: baseline before first vaccination. Vaccinee samples were obtained from the UK trials COV001 and COV002, which included a single-blind randomized controlled phase 2/3 trial of AZD1222 (ChAdOx1 nCoV-19) in healthy adults. For TCRbeta chain sequencing, PBMC samples were collected from trial participants at day 0 and at day 28 after the second dose. Points the paper makes about the study in general: Participants were mostly white British, with more females than males. The authors suggested clonal diversity may have been underestimated. Conclusions about previously exposed vaccinees were limited because only six or seven AZD1222 recipients were SARS-CoV-2 seropositive at baseline. Vaccine-associated CD4 TCRs spanned the whole spike protein, with dominant responses in regions 160-218 and 743-854. Epitopes outside the regions mutated in the B.1.351 and B.1.1.7 variants were reportedly recognized by nearly half of the unique spike-specific TCRs. Because no day 14 peak-response samples were available, the repertoires could be characterized only after the peak T cell response. In the small 56-69-year group, the increase in depth fell short of significance, most likely because of low power. Spike-specific TCR breadth and depth rose significantly after two AZD1222 doses compared with day 0 and with MenACWY recipients.

The sequence was obtained from an adult in good health. Specimen: peripheral blood, collected on day 0 of AZD1222 vaccination. The V gene is TRBV28 and the J gene is TRBJ1-4, with no confidently assigned D gene. The DNA reads as follows: TGTGCCAGCAGTCCGAACTTCGGAAGGGAAAAACTGTTTTTT. Its coded protein is CASSPNFGREKLFF.